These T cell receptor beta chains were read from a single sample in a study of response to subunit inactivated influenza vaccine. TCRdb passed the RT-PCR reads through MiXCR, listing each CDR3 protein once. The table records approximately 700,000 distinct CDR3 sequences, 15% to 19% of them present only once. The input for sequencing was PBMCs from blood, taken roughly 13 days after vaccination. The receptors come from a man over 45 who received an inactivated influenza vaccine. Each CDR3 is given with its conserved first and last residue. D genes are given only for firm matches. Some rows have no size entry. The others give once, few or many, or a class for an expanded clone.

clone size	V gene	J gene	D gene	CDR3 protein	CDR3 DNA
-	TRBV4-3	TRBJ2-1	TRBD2	CASSHGGSSNEQFF	TGCGCCAGCAGCCACGGCGGGAGCAGCAATGAGCAGTTCTTC
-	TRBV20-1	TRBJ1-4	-	CSAEEVREKLFF	TGCAGTGCCGAGGAGGTGAGGGAAAAACTGTTTTTT
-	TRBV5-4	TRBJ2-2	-	CASSLAKQNTGELFF	TGTGCCAGCAGCTTAGCTAAGCAGAACACCGGGGAGCTGTTTTTT
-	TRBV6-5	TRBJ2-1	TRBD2	CASSYGGLAYNEQFF	TGTGCCAGCAGTTACGGGGGACTAGCCTACAATGAGCAGTTCTTC
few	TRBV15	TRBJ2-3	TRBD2	CATSRGSGGQSYMDTQYF	TGTGCCACCAGCAGAGGGAGCGGGGGGCAAAGTTACATGGATACGCAGTATTTT
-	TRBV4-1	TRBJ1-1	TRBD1	CASSQPGTGTEAFF	TGCGCCAGCAGCCAACCCGGGACAGGGACTGAAGCTTTCTTT
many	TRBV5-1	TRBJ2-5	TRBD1	CASSLDDRGRETQYF	TGCGCCAGCAGCTTGGACGACAGGGGGCGAGAGACCCAGTACTTC
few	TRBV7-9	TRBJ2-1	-	CASRPGTQQYNEQFF	TGTGCCAGCAGACCAGGGACCCAGCAATACAATGAGCAGTTCTTC
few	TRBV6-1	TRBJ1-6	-	CASRQKGGTALHF	TGTGCCAGCAGGCAGAAAGGGGGAACAGCCCTCCACTTT
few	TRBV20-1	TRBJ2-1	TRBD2	CSVSWVGLADYNEQFF	TGCAGTGTCAGCTGGGTTGGACTAGCGGATTACAATGAGCAGTTCTTC
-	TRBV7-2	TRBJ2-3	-	CASSRDLSTDTQYF	TGTGCCAGCAGCCGGGACCTCTCCACAGATACGCAGTATTTT
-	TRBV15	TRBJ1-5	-	CATSRTSNQPQHF	TGTGCCACCAGCAGAACTAGCAATCAGCCCCAGCATTTT
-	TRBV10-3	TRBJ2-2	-	CAISEQSDTGELFF	TGTGCCATCAGTGAGCAGAGCGACACCGGGGAGCTGTTTTTT
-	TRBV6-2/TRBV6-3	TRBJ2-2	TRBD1	CASRDGTGRLFF	TGTGCCAGCAGGGACGGGACAGGGCGGCTGTTTTTT
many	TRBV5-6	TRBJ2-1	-	CASSLADEQFF	TGTGCCAGCAGCTTGGCGGATGAGCAGTTCTTC
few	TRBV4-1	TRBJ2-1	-	CASSQGGGVGYNEQFF	TGCGCCAGCAGCCAAGGAGGCGGGGTGGGCTACAATGAGCAGTTCTTC
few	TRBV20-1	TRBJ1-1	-	CSAPLGGTLNTEAFF	TGCAGTGCCCCCTTAGGGGGAACTCTGAACACTGAAGCTTTCTTT
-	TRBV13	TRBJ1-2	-	CASSLTLGPSGYTF	TGTGCCAGCAGCCTAACCCTGGGACCCTCCGGCTACACCTTC
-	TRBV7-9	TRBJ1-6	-	CASMGGSSYNSPLHF	TGTGCCAGTATGGGGGGGAGCTCCTATAATTCACCCCTCCACTTT
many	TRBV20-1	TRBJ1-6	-	CSARYPGTVDNSPLHF	TGCAGTGCTAGATACCCGGGGACTGTGGATAATTCACCCCTCCACTTT
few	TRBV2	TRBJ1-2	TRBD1	CASSLTGNNYGYTF	TGTGCCAGCAGTCTGACAGGGAATAACTATGGCTACACCTTC
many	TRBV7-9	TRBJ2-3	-	CASSAGLDSTDTQYF	TGTGCCAGCAGCGCAGGGCTAGATTCAACAGATACGCAGTATTTT
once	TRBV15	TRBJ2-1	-	CATSTKNRHLSSYNEQFF	TGTGCCACCAGCACTAAAAACAGACATCTGAGCTCCTACAATGAGCAGTTCTTC
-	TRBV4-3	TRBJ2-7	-	CASSQVARAAEQYF	TGCGCCAGCAGCCAAGTGGCTCGAGCTGCCGAGCAGTACTTC
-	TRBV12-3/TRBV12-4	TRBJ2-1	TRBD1	CASSSLGTGNRHEQFF	TGTGCCAGCAGTTCCCTCGGGACAGGGAACCGCCATGAGCAGTTCTTC
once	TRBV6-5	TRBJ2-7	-	CASSYFGTRAYEQYF	TGTGCCAGCAGTTACTTCGGGACAAGAGCCTACGAGCAGTACTTC
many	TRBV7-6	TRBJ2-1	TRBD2	CASSLEASGRAYNEQFF	TGTGCCAGCAGCTTAGAGGCTAGCGGGAGGGCCTACAATGAGCAGTTCTTC
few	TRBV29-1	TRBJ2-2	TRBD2	CSVPAGGNTGELFF	TGCAGCGTTCCGGCGGGGGGGAACACCGGGGAGCTGTTTTTT